Reported below is one T cell receptor beta chain. Its target is not known. With 5 bases clipped from V and 7 bases from J, the junction kept 4 bases outside the gene matches. CDR1 and CDR2 (germline): SEHNR, FQNEAQ (reference sequence). This CDR3 contains 12 residues. Vbeta (60) and Jbeta (13) primers were used in the PCR. The data were produced by immunoSEQ multiplex PCR, yet TCRdb's version contains in-frame clones alone and is incomplete. The sample comprises approximately 160,000 clones, 55% to 70% of which are singletons, and less than 3.5% rests with the top ten. The data stem from a study of cytomegalovirus exposure and HLA in healthy donors. Study observations and caveats: Analyses of presence/absence relied on an assumption of roughly uniform sequencing depth across donors. In a later analysis, common viral pathogens appeared linked to several of the most significant clusters. Specificity for CMV antigens was confirmed in vitro for a few of the CMV-associated chains. Some V segments, including TRBV6-2 and TRBV6-3, were excluded as indistinguishable.

The receptor's source is a woman aged 40 to 55 in good health and CMV-seropositive. Sequenced sample: PBMCs. J is TRBJ1-2 and V is TRBV7-9; 7 nucleotides match TRBD1. The CDR3 bases are TGTGCCAGCAGCCCAGGGGGGATTGGCTACACCTTC. Its protein is CASSPGGIGYTF.